The table lists the clone carrying this TCR beta chain with a few counts. Antigen unknown. Individual cDNA molecules received unique molecular identifiers. TCRdb itself ran the 5' RACE reads through MiXCR, one entry per CDR3 protein. The sample includes around 84,000 distinct CDR3 sequences, approximately 15% seen only once; the top ten take 5.5% to 8%. V lost 5 bases to trimming and J lost 0 bases; unmatched junction nucleotides: 4. Germline V CDR1 and CDR2: SEHNR, FQNEAQ (reference sequence). This CDR3 comprises 14 residues. This record belongs to a study of early T cells in non-severe SARS-CoV-2 infection. The wider study: Sequencing of bulk RNA from unsorted whole blood was done, without chain pairing. Points from the study as a whole: Sequences matched to VDJdb favored anti-spike CD8 responses, while private and CD4 specificities were missed.

The chain uses TRBV7-9 and TRBJ2-7, with 7 bases matching TRBD1. The TCR was taken from an adult who was a healthcare worker with PCR-confirmed SARS-CoV-2 infection or an uninfected control (not recorded which). Sequenced sample: whole blood. Here the CDR3 DNA reads TGTGCCAGCAGCCGGACAGGTAGCTCCTACGAGCAGTACTTC. Protein product: CASSRTGSSYEQYF.